This T cell receptor (beta chain) was obtained from a study of blood T cell repertoires in COVID-19. In the study overall: Donors in the United States, Italy and Spain gave samples during acute or convalescent COVID-19. From T cells, B-cell-depleted T cells, or PBMCs came the material, which was cDNA or gDNA.

Trimming cost V 2 bases and J 0 bases, with 8 bases left between them. CDR3 length equals 15 residues. The germline V gene has CDR1 MDHEN and CDR2 SYDVKM. In the original workflow: From reference gene primer amplification, estimates of nucleated cell counts were derived. Clones were read by immunoSEQ multiplex PCR, and TCRdb kept only the in-frame ones, dropping some. The V and J calls and clone size come from that table; D and trimming were worked out from the DNA. The sample has about 140,000 clones, about 90% seen once. The rearrangement uses TRBV28 and TRBJ2-1; D unresolved. Input material: peripheral blood. This sequence originates from a man between 45 and 60 years old with active or convalescent COVID-19. Here the CDR3 reads CASSLDTSSYNEQFF. For the CDR3, the DNA is TGTGCCAGCAGTTTAGACACGAGCTCCTACAATGAGCAGTTCTTC.